This T cell receptor (beta chain) was retrieved from a study of PD-L1 blockade in urothelial cancer. Background on the study: Atezolizumab (1,200 mg intravenously every 3 weeks) began in the mid-2010s for patients. Bladder-origin urothelial cancer in males covered about 90% of the roughly 30 patients.

General study findings and limits: Larger 3-week expansion of tumor-associated blood clones was seen in durable-benefit patients. A below-median TCR clonality in blood before treatment predicted better survival.

This CDR3 spans 16 amino acids. After removal of 5 bases from V and 5 bases from J, the junction contained 11 bases not matched to a gene. Germline V gene sequence: CDR1 SEHNR, CDR2 FQNEAQ (reference sequence). About this clone: The antigen remains undetermined.

The table came from immunoSEQ multiplex PCR; TCRdb's copy has only in-frame clones and leaves some out. The sample contains 100,000 or so clones, about nine tenths of which appear only once. The sample here was PBMCs, taken around atezolizumab (anti-PD-L1) treatment. This chain connects TRBV7-9 to TRBJ2-1, with 8 bases that match TRBD1. The receptor comes from a woman older than 75 with urothelial cancer. This chain's CDR3 is CASSQPTGTGNNEQFF. The CDR3 DNA is TGTGCCAGCAGCCAACCAACCGGGACAGGAAACAATGAGCAGTTCTTC.